This entry is about one T cell receptor (beta chain). What it binds is not known. The data were obtained in a study of CD8 T cells in ankylosing spondylitis. TCRdb re-called the 5' RACE reads with MiXCR, one entry per CDR3 protein. The sample has more than 400,000 distinct CDR3 sequences; 5.3% are singletons. This CDR3 spans 13 amino acids. Per the germline V gene, CDR1 is MNHNS and CDR2 is SASEGT. Deletions cut 6 bases from V and 2 bases from J, with 11 bases between. Whole-study results and caveats: Ankylosing spondylitis blood seemed to carry a telltale TCR beta motif made of under ten highly homologous variants.

Sequencing used blood, either unsorted or a sorted T cell fraction (not recorded which). The TCR comes from a male donor with ankylosing spondylitis. This sequence joins TRBV6-1 and TRBJ2-7; no clear D. CDR3 amino acids: CASRRHVTYEQYF. CDR3 sequence (DNA): TGTGCCAGCAGAAGACACGTCACCTACGAGCAGTACTTC.